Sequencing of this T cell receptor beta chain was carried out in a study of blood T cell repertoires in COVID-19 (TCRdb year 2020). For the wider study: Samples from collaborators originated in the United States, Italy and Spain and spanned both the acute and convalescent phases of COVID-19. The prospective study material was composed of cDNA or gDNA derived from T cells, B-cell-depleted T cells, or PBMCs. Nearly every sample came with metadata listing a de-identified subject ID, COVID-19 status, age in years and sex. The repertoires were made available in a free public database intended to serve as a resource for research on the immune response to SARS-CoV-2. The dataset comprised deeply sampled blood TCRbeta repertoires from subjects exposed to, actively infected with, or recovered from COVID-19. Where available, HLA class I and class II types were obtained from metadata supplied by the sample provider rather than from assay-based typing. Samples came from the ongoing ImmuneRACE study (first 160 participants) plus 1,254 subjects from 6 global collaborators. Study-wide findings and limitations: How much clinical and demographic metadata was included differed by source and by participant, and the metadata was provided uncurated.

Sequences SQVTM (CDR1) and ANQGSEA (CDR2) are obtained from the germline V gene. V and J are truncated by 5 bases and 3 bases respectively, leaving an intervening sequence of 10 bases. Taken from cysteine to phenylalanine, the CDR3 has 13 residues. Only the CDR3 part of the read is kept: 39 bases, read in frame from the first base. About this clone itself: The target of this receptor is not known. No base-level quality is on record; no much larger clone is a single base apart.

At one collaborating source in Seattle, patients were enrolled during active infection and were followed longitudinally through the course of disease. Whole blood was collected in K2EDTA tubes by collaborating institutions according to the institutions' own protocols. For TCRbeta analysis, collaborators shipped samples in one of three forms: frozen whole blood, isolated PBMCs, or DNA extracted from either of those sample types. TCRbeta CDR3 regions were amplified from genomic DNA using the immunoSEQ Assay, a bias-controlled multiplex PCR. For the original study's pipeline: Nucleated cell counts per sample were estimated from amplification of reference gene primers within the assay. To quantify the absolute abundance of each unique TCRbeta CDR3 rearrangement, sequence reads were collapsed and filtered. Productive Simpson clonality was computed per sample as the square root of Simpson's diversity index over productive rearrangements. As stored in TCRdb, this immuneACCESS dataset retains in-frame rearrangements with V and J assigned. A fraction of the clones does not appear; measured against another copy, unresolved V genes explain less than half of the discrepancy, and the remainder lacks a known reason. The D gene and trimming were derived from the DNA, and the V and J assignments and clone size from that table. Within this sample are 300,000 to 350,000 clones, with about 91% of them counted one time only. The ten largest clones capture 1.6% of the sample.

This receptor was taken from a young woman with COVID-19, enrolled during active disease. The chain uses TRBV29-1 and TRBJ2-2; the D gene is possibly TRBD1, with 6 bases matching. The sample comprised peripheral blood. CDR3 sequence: CSVSRQDTGELFF. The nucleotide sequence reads TGCAGCGTTTCTAGACAGGACACCGGGGAGCTGTTTTTT.